Sequencing of this TCR beta chain was carried out in a study of beta chain features in type 1 diabetes. Expressed TCRB transcripts were sequenced because the isolated RNA had all been reverse transcribed beforehand. Profiling relied on immunoSEQ multiplex PCR, and the TCRdb table lists in-frame clones only, not all of them. Here the sample spans under 50,000 clones, about 51% being singletons. CDR1 is MDHEN, CDR2 SYDVKM, per germline. The CDR3 length is 15 residues. As to this clone: Its ends do not fully match the called genes, so a read error is possible.

Purity exceeded 95% in all sorted populations. Sequenced: Tregs from blood. The V call is TRBV28, the J call TRBJ2-7; 8 positions agree with TRBD2. The receptor was isolated from a young woman in good health. The CDR3 reads CASRLYLAGPYEQYF. CDR3 DNA sequence: TGTGCCAGCAGGTTATATCTAGCGGGCCCCTACGAGCAGTACTTC.